The T cell receptor beta chain under discussion was sequenced for a study of beta chain features in type 1 diabetes. The CDR3 is 16 residues long. Trimming shortened V by 4 bases and J by 0 bases, and 11 bases separated the two germline ends. Per the germline V gene, CDR1 is SGDLS and CDR2 is YYNGEE. Study-level points and caveats: For Type 1 diabetes patients, all four CD4+ subsets carried TCRB CDR3s that were moderately but significantly shorter.

Comment on this clone: The antigen is not known.

The authors reverse transcribed all of the isolated RNA, so sequencing captured expressed TCRB transcripts. TCRdb keeps only in-frame clones here, not all; method: immunoSEQ multiplex PCR. The sample has hundreds of thousands of clones; 11% to 15% are singletons. The sequenced material came from naive CD4+ T cells from blood. The chain carries TRBV9 and TRBJ2-6; D call uncertain. This sequence originates from a man aged 18 to 29 with type 1 diabetes. CDR3: CASSIRATSGANVLTF. DNA for the CDR3: TGTGCCAGCAGCATAAGGGCGACCTCTGGGGCCAACGTCCTGACTTTC.